Presented here are 25 T cell receptor beta chains from one specimen sequenced in a study of response to subunit inactivated influenza vaccine. MiXCR was run by TCRdb on the RT-PCR reads, yielding one entry per CDR3 protein. The data show around 480,000 distinct CDR3 sequences, approximately 9.9% seen once. This material consisted of PBMCs from blood, taken around seven weeks after vaccination. The receptors come from a man aged 45-65 years who received an inactivated influenza vaccine.

The CDR3 DNA reads as TGCAGTGCTAGAGAGGAGGGGGGTTTGCCCACAGATACGCAGTATTTT. Translating it yields CSAREEGGLPTDTQYF. J is TRBJ2-3 and V is TRBV20-1; the D gene could be TRBD1 or TRBD2 (6 bases each). There are 16 residues in the CDR3. Trimming removed 0 bases at V and 2 bases at J, with 15 bases between. CDR1 and CDR2 from the germline V gene are DFQATT and SNEGSKA (reference sequence).

The chain links TRBV20-1 to TRBJ2-7; D could derive from TRBD1 or TRBD2 (5 bases each). V dropped 3 bases and J dropped 0 bases, with 12 bases sitting between them. Germline V gene data show CDR1 as DFQATT and CDR2 as SNEGSKA (reference sequence). The CDR3 has 14 residues. The DNA for the CDR3 is TGCAGTGCTAGTTATGGGGGATCCTCCTACGAGCAGTACTTC. Amino acid sequence: CSASYGGSSYEQYF.

The chain recombines TRBV4-2 with TRBJ1-6; TRBD1 is a possible D gene (5 bases). Germline V lookup: CDR1 LGHNA, CDR2 YNFKEQ. The CDR3 covers 14 residues. Trimming cost V 0 bases and J 16 bases, with 16 bases left between them. CDR3 loop: CASSQDRDRSALHF. The DNA of the CDR3 is TGTGCCAGCAGCCAAGACAGGGACCGGTCGGCTCTCCACTTT.

This clonotype was counted at least ten times. The chain carries TRBV28 and TRBJ2-1; D remains ambiguous. The CDR3 runs 14 residues. Per the germline V gene, CDR1 is MDHEN and CDR2 is SYDVKM. V was cut by 1 base and J by 5 bases, with 9 bases left in between. The DNA of the CDR3 is TGTGCCAGCAGTTTATCAGAGTGGGACAATGAGCAGTTCTTC. Translation gives CASSLSEWDNEQFF.

This chain uses TRBV6-2 or TRBV6-3 with TRBJ2-1; 7 positions match TRBD2. The CDR3 contains 21 residues. The ends lost 3 bases at V and 7 bases at J; junction bases unmatched: 27. Germline assignment: CDR1 MNHEY and CDR2 SVGEGT. CDR3 loop: CASSYSFEIAGFGSSSNEQFF. For the CDR3, the DNA is TGTGCCAGCAGTTATTCGTTCGAGATAGCGGGCTTTGGGAGTTCGTCGAATGAGCAGTTCTTC.

In this sample, this clonotype turned up many times. The chain joins TRBV5-1 to TRBJ2-3; D remains unclear. Looked up from germline, CDR1 is SGHRS and CDR2 is YFSETQ. Trimming stripped 1 base from V and 2 bases from J, with 5 bases between. This CDR3 region has 13 residues. This CDR3 reads CASSLTPTDTQYF. DNA of the CDR3: TGCGCCAGCAGCTTGACTCCCACAGATACGCAGTATTTT.

This clonotype was recorded many times. This chain joins TRBV5-5 and TRBJ2-2; the match to TRBD1 covers 8 bases. Germline V gene lookup returns CDR1 SGHKS and CDR2 YYEKEE (reference sequence). The CDR3 sequence is 16 residues long. V shed 4 bases, J shed 2 bases, and the junction held 7 bases outside the gene matches. The CDR3 region is CASSPDREPNTGELFF. CDR3 coding DNA: TGTGCCAGCAGCCCGGACAGGGAACCAAACACCGGGGAGCTGTTTTTT.

This clonotype was recorded a few times. The rearrangement links TRBV4-3 to TRBJ2-1; D is ambiguous. The CDR3 totals 14 residues. The V gene's germline CDR1 is LGHNA and CDR2 YSLEER. Trimming cost V 0 bases and J 9 bases, with 12 bases left between them. CDR3 coding DNA: TGCGCCAGCAGCCAAGAATACTTGGCTGCTGAGCAGTTCTTC. Protein product: CASSQEYLAAEQFF.

Ten or more counts support this clonotype. The rearrangement joins TRBV20-1 to TRBJ2-1, with D perhaps matching TRBD2 (7 bases). Per the germline V gene, CDR1 is DFQATT and CDR2 is SNEGSKA (reference sequence). The CDR3 is made up of 16 amino acids. Trimming took off 0 bases at V and 9 bases at J, with 21 bases between the two ends. CDR3 in amino acids: CSARDRSGLLTGEQFF. In nucleotides, the CDR3 is TGCAGTGCTAGAGATCGTAGCGGGCTACTGACAGGTGAGCAGTTCTTC.

This clonotype was detected only a few times. The chain links TRBV7-9 to TRBJ2-7; D is undetermined. CDR1 SEHNR and CDR2 FQNEAQ come from the germline V gene (reference sequence). The germline V and J ends were trimmed by 7 bases and 2 bases, with 9 bases remaining between them. This CDR3 has 12 amino acids. CDR3 loop: CASTRGPYEQYF. CDR3 nucleotides: TGTGCCAGCACCCGAGGTCCCTACGAGCAGTACTTC.

This clonotype was counted a few times. The V and J genes are TRBV5-1 and TRBJ2-7; D might be TRBD2 (6 bases). Looked up from germline, CDR1 is SGHRS and CDR2 is YFSETQ. V was trimmed by 4 bases and J by 0 bases, leaving 8 bases between them. The CDR3 runs to 13 residues. DNA of the CDR3: TGCGCCAGCAGCCGGGGGTACTCCTACGAGCAGTACTTC. This translates into CASSRGYSYEQYF.

The rearrangement uses TRBV7-6 and TRBJ1-4; weak D call: TRBD1 (6 bases). The CDR3 is made up of 17 amino acids. V dropped 5 bases and J dropped 0 bases, with 16 bases sitting between them. The germline V gene encodes CDR1 SGHVS and CDR2 FNYEAQ. The CDR3 DNA reads as TGTGCCAGCAGCAAACAGGGTTATGGGGCAACTAATGAAAAACTGTTTTTT. Its translation is CASSKQGYGATNEKLFF.

This clonotype was seen a handful of times. The chain combines TRBV24-1 with TRBJ2-1; D is unclear. Trimming stripped 9 bases from V and 8 bases from J, with 28 bases between. Germline CDR1 KGHDR, CDR2 SFDVKD. The CDR3 is made up of 17 amino acids. The CDR3 here is CATQSNGDPPLVDEQFF. The CDR3 bases are TGTGCCACCCAATCAAATGGGGATCCCCCCTTGGTGGATGAGCAGTTCTTC.

This clonotype was seen more than once but under ten times. The chain couples TRBV7-9 to TRBJ1-1; D is possibly TRBD1 (5 bases). CDR1 is SEHNR and CDR2 is FQNEAQ in the germline V gene (reference sequence). The germline V and J ends were trimmed by 7 bases and 6 bases, with 15 bases remaining between them. The CDR3 sequence is 13 residues long. As DNA, the CDR3 is TGTGCCAGCAACGGAGGGACCTCCGCTGAAGCTTTCTTT. Its translation is CASNGGTSAEAFF. Using reference TRBV7-9 and TRBJ1-1 for the parts outside the CDR3, the full variable domain is DTGVSQNPRHKITKRGQNVTFRCDPISEHNRLYWYRQTLGQGPEFLTYFQNEAQLEKSRLLSDRFSAERPKGSFSTLEIQRTEQGDSAMYLCASNGGTSAEAFFGQGTRLTVV.

The sample holds a few counts of this clonotype. The V call is TRBV6-5, the J call TRBJ2-4; possible D gene TRBD2, 6 bases. This CDR3 is 12 amino acids long. Germline V CDR1 and CDR2: MNHEY, SVGAGI. V lost 4 bases and J 9 bases, leaving 10 bases between the germline ends. The CDR3 DNA reads as TGTGCCAGCAGTTCAGGGAGGTCCATTCAGTACTTC. Translated, it gives CASSSGRSIQYF.

The V and J genes are TRBV6-2 or TRBV6-3 and TRBJ1-5; possible D gene TRBD1, 6 bases. The CDR3 is 15 amino acids. V was clipped by 5 bases and J by 6 bases, with 17 bases between them. Per germline, CDR1 MNHEY and CDR2 SVGEGT. For the CDR3, the DNA is TGTGCCAGCAGTCAGGCGGGACACCCGGTTCAGCCCCAGCATTTT. Its protein product is CASSQAGHPVQPQHF.

This clonotype was observed a few times. The chain recombines TRBV28 with TRBJ2-5; possible D gene TRBD1, 6 bases. The V and J ends lost 7 bases and 4 bases respectively, with 13 bases between them. From germline, CDR1 is MDHEN and CDR2 SYDVKM. There are 13 residues in the CDR3. CDR3 nucleotides: TGTGCCAGCAAAAAACAGGGTCCAGAGACCCAGTACTTC. Translating it yields CASKKQGPETQYF.

The genes are TRBV12-3 or TRBV12-4 and TRBJ2-2; possible D gene TRBD1, 6 bases. This CDR3 has 15 amino acids. V was cut by 6 bases and J by 0 bases, with 11 bases left in between. CDR3 sequence reads: CASSTGTSNTGELFF. The CDR3 DNA sequence: TGTGCCAGCAGCACCGGGACATCGAACACCGGGGAGCTGTTTTTT.

This clonotype showed up many times. V gene TRBV6-2 or TRBV6-3 combines with J gene TRBJ2-2; TRBD1 matches at 7 bases. The CDR3 is 14 amino acids. Germline CDR1 reads MNHEY; CDR2 reads SVGEGT. The V gene end was trimmed by 2 bases and the J gene end by 5 bases; junction bases not matched to a gene: 2. The CDR3: CASSYRQGTGELFF. CDR3 sequence (DNA): TGTGCCAGCAGTTACCGACAGGGTACCGGGGAGCTGTTTTTT.

V usage is TRBV7-9 and J usage is TRBJ2-5, with TRBD2 as a possible D gene (6 bases). Germline V gene data show CDR1 as SEHNR and CDR2 as FQNEAQ (reference sequence). The CDR3 runs to 15 residues. V was shortened by 8 bases and J by 4 bases, with 20 bases between the two germline ends. The CDR3 coding sequence is TGTGCCAGCGGGAGGTGGGCCGACAGCGCAGAGACCCAGTACTTC. Amino acid sequence: CASGRWADSAETQYF.

The table lists this clonotype with many counts. The V and J genes are TRBV5-1 and TRBJ1-5, with unresolved D. This CDR3 is 13 amino acids long. Germline CDR1 and CDR2: SGHRS and YFSETQ. V was pared by 2 bases and J by 4 bases, with 7 bases between. CDR3 bases: TGCGCCAGCAGCTTTGGGGTGAATCAGCCCCAGCATTTT. This translates into CASSFGVNQPQHF.

In the case of this clonotype: A much larger clone lies one base from this, so it may be a read error. The rearrangement joins TRBV7-2 to TRBJ2-3; TRBD2 is a possible D gene (6 bases). Germline CDR1 is SGHTA and CDR2 is FQGNSA. The CDR3 is made up of 14 amino acids. For the CDR3, the DNA is TGTGTCAGCAGCCTACTAGCTTACTCAGATACGCAGTATTTT. Its translation: CVSSLLAYSDTQYF.

V usage is TRBV20-1 and J usage is TRBJ2-2; 13 bases fit TRBD2. The V and J ends lost 1 base and 5 bases, in that order; junction bases with no gene match: 10. This CDR3 has 18 amino acids. CDR1 is DFQATT, CDR2 SNEGSKA, per germline (reference sequence). This chain's CDR3 is CSARAALTSGRYTGELFF. CDR3 bases: TGCAGTGCTAGAGCTGCTTTGACTAGCGGGAGGTATACCGGGGAGCTGTTTTTT.

This clonotype has a count of ten or more. The V gene is TRBV20-1, the J gene TRBJ2-3; D is perhaps TRBD1 or TRBD2 (5 bases each). Trimming shortened V by 5 bases and J by 0 bases, and 15 bases separated the two germline ends. This CDR3 has 15 amino acids. Germline lookup yields CDR1 DFQATT and CDR2 SNEGSKA (reference sequence). The CDR3 nucleotides read TGCAGTGCTGGGGGACGGCTAGCAAGCACAGATACGCAGTATTTT. Translating it yields CSAGGRLASTDTQYF.

This clonotype was counted between two and nine times. V is TRBV6-5 and J is TRBJ2-3, with D perhaps TRBD1 (6 bases). Germline-derived CDR1 and CDR2 are MNHEY and SVGAGI. The CDR3 spans 16 residues. V was shortened by 0 bases and J by 4 bases, with 14 bases between the two germline ends. CDR3 coding DNA: TGTGCCAGCAGTTACTCGGCCCGGACAGACGCAGATACGCAGTATTTT. Translation: CASSYSARTDADTQYF.